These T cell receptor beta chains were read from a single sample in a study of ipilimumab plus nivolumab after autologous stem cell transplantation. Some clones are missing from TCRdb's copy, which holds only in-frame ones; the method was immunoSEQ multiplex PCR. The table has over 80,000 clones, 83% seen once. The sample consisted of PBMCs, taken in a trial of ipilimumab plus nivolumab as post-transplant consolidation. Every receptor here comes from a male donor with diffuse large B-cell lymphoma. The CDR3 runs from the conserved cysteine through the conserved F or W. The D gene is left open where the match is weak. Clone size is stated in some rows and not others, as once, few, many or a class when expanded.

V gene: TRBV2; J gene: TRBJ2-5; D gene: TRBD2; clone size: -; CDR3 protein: CACGLAENQETQYF; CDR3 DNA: TGTGCCTGCGGACTAGCGGAGAACCAAGAGACCCAGTACTTC
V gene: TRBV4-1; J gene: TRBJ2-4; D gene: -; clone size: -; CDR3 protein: CASSPGGSLAKNIQYF; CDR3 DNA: TGCGCCAGCAGCCCAGGAGGAAGTCTAGCCAAAAACATTCAGTACTTC
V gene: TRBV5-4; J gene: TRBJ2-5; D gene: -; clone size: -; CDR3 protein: CASNNGGEETQYF; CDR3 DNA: TGTGCCAGCAACAATGGAGGAGAAGAGACCCAGTACTTC
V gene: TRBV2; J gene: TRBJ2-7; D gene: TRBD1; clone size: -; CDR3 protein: CASSGDRAGEQYF; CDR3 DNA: TGTGCCAGCAGTGGAGACAGGGCAGGGGAGCAGTACTTC
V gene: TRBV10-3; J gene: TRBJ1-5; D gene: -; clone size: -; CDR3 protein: CAISEGSGNQPQHF; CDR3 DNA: TGTGCCATCAGTGAGGGTTCAGGGAATCAGCCCCAGCATTTT
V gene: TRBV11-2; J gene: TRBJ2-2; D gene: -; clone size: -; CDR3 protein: CASSPPGRDTGELFF; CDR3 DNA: TGTGCCAGCAGCCCCCCTGGACGGGACACCGGGGAGCTGTTTTTT
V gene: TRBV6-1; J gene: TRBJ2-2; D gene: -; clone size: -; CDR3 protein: CASIYRENTGELFF; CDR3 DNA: TGTGCCAGCATTTACAGGGAAAACACCGGGGAGCTGTTTTTT
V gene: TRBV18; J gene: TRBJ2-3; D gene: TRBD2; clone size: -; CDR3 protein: CASRLATDTQYF; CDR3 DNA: TGTGCCAGCCGACTAGCCACAGATACGCAGTATTTT
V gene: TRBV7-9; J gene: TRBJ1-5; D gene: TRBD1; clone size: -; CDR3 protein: CASSLGGQGPQHF; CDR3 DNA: TGTGCCAGCAGCTTAGGGGGACAGGGGCCCCAGCATTTT
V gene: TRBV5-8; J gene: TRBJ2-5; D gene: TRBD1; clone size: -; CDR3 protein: CASSLVTGGNQETQYF; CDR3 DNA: TGTGCCAGCAGCTTGGTGACAGGGGGTAATCAAGAGACCCAGTACTTC
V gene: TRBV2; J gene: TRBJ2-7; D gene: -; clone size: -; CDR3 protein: CASTIDSSRGF; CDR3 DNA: TGTGCCAGCACCATAGACAGCTCTCGGGGTTTC
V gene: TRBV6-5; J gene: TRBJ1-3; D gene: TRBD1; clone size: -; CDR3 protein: CASSYGQGNTIYF; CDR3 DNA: TGTGCCAGCAGTTACGGACAGGGGAACACCATATATTTT
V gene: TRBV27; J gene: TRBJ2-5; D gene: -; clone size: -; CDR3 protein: CASSSYYREETQYF; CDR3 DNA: TGTGCCAGCAGTTCCTACTACAGGGAAGAGACCCAGTACTTC
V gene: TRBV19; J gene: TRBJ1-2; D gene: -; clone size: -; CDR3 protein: CASSISPNYGYTF; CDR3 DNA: TGTGCCAGTAGTATAAGTCCAAACTATGGCTACACCTTC
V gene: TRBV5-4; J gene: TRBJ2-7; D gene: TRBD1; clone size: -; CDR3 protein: CASSTGQLNEQYF; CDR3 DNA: TGTGCCAGCAGCACGGGACAGCTAAACGAGCAGTACTTC
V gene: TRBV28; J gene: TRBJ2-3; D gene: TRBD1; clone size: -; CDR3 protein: CASSSAGTGPDTQYF; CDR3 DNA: TGTGCCAGCAGTTCCGCCGGGACAGGGCCAGATACGCAGTATTTT
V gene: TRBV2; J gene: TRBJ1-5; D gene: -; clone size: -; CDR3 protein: CASSGTDSNQPQHF; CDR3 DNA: TGTGCCAGCAGTGGGACAGATAGCAATCAGCCCCAGCATTTT
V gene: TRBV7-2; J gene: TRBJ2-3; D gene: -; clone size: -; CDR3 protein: CASSFRATKDTQYF; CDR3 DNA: TGTGCCAGCAGCTTCCGGGCCACGAAAGATACGCAGTATTTT
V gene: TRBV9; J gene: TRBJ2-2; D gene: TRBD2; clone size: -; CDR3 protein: CASSVGRPGLAGGSFPGELFF; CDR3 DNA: TGTGCCAGCAGCGTAGGAAGACCGGGACTAGCGGGGGGGTCCTTCCCCGGGGAGCTGTTTTTT
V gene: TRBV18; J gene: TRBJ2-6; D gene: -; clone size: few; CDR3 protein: CASSPRSLGANVLTF; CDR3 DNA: TGTGCCAGCTCACCACGGTCCCTCGGGGCCAACGTCCTGACTTTC
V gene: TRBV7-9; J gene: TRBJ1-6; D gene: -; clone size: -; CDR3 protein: CASRSDSPNSPLHF; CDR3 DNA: TGTGCCAGCAGGTCGGACAGTCCTAATTCACCCCTCCACTTT
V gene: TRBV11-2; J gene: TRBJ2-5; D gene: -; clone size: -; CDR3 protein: CASSFNPRSTQYF; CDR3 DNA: TGTGCCAGCAGCTTTAACCCCCGATCGACCCAGTACTTC
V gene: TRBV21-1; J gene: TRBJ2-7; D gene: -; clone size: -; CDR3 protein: CASIESGGPHEQYF; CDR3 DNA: TGTGCCAGCATCGAAAGCGGGGGGCCCCACGAGCAGTACTTC
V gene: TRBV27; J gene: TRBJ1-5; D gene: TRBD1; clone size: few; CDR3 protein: CASSPWGTGGNQPQHF; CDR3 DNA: TGTGCCAGCAGCCCTTGGGGGACAGGGGGCAATCAGCCCCAGCATTTT
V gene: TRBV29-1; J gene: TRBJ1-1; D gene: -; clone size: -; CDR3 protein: CSVAAGMNTEAFF; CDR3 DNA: TGCAGCGTTGCAGCGGGGATGAACACTGAAGCTTTCTTT
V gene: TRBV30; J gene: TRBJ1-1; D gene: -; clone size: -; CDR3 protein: CAWTVGVWTEAFF; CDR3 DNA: TGTGCCTGGACCGTAGGGGTGTGGACTGAAGCTTTCTTT
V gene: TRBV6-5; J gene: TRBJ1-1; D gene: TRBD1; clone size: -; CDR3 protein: CASSSRDRGPRTEAFF; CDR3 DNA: TGTGCCAGCAGTTCCCGGGACAGGGGGCCTCGGACTGAAGCTTTCTTT
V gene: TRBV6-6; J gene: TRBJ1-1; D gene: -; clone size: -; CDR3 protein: CASSFQGWGNTEAFF; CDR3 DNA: TGTGCCAGCAGTTTCCAGGGGTGGGGAAACACTGAAGCTTTCTTT
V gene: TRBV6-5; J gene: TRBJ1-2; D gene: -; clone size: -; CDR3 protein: CASSLSGVSYGYTF; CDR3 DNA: TGTGCCAGCAGTTTATCAGGGGTATCCTATGGCTACACCTTC
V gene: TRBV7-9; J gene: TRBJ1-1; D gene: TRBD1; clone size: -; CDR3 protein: CASSSGTGTNTEAFF; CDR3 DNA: TGTGCCAGCAGCTCTGGGACAGGGACTAACACTGAAGCTTTCTTT
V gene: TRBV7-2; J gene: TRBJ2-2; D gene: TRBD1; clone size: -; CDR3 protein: CASSYRQGGTGELFF; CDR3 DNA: TGTGCCAGCAGTTACCGACAGGGTGGCACCGGGGAGCTGTTTTTT
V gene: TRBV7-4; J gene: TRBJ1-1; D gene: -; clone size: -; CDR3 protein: CASSFPGGRNTEAFF; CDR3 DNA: TGTGCCAGCAGCTTCCCAGGCGGAAGGAACACTGAAGCTTTCTTT
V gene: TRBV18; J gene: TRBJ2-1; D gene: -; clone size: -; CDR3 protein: CASSPLSSSYNEQFF; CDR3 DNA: TGTGCCAGCTCACCCTTATCCAGCTCCTACAATGAGCAGTTCTTC
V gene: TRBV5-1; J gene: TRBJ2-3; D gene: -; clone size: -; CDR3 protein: CASSLGSGSTDTQYF; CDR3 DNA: TGCGCCAGCAGCTTGGGGTCGGGTAGCACAGATACGCAGTATTTT
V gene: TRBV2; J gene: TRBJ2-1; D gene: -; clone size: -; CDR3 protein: CASASGGNEQFF; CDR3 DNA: TGTGCCAGCGCCTCCGGGGGCAATGAGCAGTTCTTC
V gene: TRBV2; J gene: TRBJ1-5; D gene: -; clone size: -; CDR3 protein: CASTDGVYQPQHF; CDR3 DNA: TGTGCCAGCACGGACGGTGTCTATCAGCCCCAGCATTTT
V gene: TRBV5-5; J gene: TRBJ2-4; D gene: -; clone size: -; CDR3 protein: CASSFSRDIQYF; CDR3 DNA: TGTGCCAGCAGCTTCTCTAGAGACATTCAGTACTTC
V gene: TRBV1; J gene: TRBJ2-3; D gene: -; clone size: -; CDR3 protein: CTSSHEPSGPFTDTQYF; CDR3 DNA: TGCACCAGCAGCCACGAGCCTAGCGGACCTTTCACAGATACGCAGTATTTT
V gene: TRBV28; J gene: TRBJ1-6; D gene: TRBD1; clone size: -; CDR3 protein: CASRGQGGSPLHF; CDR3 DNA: TGTGCCAGCAGGGGACAGGGGGGTTCACCCCTCCACTTT
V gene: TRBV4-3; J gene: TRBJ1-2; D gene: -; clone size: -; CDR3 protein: CASSKNDGIYGYTF; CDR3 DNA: TGCGCCAGCAGCAAAAACGACGGAATCTATGGCTACACCTTC
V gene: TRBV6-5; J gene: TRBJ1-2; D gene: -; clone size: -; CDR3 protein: CASKYDGTGNYGYTF; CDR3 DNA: TGTGCCAGCAAGTACGACGGGACGGGTAACTATGGCTACACCTTC
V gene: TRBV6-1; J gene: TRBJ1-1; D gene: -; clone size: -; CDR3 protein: CASSLRAREAFF; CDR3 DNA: TGTGCCAGCAGCCTGAGGGCTCGGGAAGCTTTCTTT
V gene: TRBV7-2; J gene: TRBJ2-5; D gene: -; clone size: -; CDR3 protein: CASSLTYLRSRETQYF; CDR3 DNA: TGTGCCAGCAGCTTAACTTACCTCCGATCGAGAGAGACCCAGTACTTC
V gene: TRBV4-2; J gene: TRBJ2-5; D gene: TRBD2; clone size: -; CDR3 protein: CASSQGGLAGPSGQYF; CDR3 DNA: TGTGCCAGCAGCCAAGGGGGTTTAGCGGGGCCCAGTGGCCAGTACTTC
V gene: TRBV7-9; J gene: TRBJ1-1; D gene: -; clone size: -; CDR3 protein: CASSLGERYTEAFF; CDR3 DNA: TGTGCCAGCAGCTTAGGTGAGAGGTACACTGAAGCTTTCTTT
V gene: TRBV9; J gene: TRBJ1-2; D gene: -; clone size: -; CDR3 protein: CASSAATGNYGYTF; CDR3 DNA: TGTGCCAGCAGCGCCGCCACAGGGAACTATGGCTACACCTTC
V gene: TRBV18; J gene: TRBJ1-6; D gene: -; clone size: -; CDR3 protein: CASSPRATGRPIQINSPLHF; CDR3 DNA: TGTGCCAGCTCACCACGAGCGACAGGACGCCCGATCCAAATCAATTCACCCCTCCACTTT
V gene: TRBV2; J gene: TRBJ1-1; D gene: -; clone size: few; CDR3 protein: CASSDPGSTEAFF; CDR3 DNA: TGTGCCAGCAGTGACCCGGGAAGCACTGAAGCTTTCTTT
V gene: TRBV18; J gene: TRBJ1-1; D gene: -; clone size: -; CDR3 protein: CASSPGTLNTEAFF; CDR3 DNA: TGTGCCAGCTCACCAGGAACTTTGAACACTGAAGCTTTCTTT
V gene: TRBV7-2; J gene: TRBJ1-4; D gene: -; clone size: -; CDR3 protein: CASSFTGEKLFF; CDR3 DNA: TGTGCCAGCAGCTTTACAGGGGAAAAACTGTTTTTT
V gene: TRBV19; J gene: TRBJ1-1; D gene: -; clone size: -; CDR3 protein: CASSIAAHRGTEAFF; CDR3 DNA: TGTGCCAGTAGTATAGCGGCTCACCGGGGCACTGAAGCTTTCTTT
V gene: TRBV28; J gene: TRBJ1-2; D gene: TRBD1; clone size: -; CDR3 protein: CASSSGGQGSYGYTF; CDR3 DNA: TGTGCCAGCAGTTCGGGGGGACAGGGGTCCTATGGCTACACCTTC